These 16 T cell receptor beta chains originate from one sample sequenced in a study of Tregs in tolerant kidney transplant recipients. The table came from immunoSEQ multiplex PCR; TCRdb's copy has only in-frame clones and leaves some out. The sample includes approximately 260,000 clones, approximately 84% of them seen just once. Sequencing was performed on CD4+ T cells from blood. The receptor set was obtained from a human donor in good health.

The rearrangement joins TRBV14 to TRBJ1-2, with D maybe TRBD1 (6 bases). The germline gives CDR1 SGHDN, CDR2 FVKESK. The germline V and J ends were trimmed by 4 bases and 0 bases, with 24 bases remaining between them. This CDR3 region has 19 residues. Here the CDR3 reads CASSRSGLGRGASNYGYTF. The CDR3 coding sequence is TGTGCCAGCAGCCGATCTGGCTTGGGCAGGGGCGCCTCTAACTATGGCTACACCTTC.

The CDR3 nucleotides are TGTGCCAGCAGTGCATTGGGACTAGCGGGAAAAGGGGATGAGCAGTTCTTC. Translating it yields CASSALGLAGKGDEQFF. The chain joins TRBV2 to TRBJ2-1, with 13 bases identical to TRBD2. The CDR3 sequence is 17 residues long. Germline V gene data show CDR1 as SNHLY and CDR2 as FYNNEI. V lost 4 bases to trimming and J lost 8 bases; unmatched junction nucleotides: 11. Drawing the rest from reference TRBV2 and TRBJ2-1, the complete variable domain is EPEVTQTPSHQVTQMGQEVILRCVPISNHLYFYWYRQILGQKVEFLVSFYNNEISEKSEIFDDQFSVERPDGSNFTLKIRSTKLEDSAMYFCASSALGLAGKGDEQFFGPGTRLTVL.

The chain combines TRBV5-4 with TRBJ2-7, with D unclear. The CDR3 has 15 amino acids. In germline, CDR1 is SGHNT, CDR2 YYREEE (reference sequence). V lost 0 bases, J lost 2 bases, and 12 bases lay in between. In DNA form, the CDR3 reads TGTGCCAGCAGCTTGGCCGTAGGGTCCCCCTACGAGCAGTACTTC. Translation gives CASSLAVGSPYEQYF.

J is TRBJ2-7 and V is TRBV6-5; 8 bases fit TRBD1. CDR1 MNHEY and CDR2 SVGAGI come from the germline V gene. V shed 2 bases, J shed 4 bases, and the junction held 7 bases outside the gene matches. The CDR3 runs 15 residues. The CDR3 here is CASSYAPGQDYEQYF. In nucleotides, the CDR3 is TGTGCCAGCAGTTACGCTCCGGGACAGGATTACGAGCAGTACTTC.

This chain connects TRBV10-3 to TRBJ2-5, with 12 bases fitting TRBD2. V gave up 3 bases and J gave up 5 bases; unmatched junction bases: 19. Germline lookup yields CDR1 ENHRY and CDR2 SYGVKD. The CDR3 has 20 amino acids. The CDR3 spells CAISEMKSLAGGLRGETQYF. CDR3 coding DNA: TGTGCCATCAGTGAAATGAAGTCGCTAGCGGGAGGGCTGAGAGGGGAGACCCAGTACTTC.

The CDR3 loop is CATQHDSPLHF. CDR3 sequence (DNA): TGTGCCACACAGCACGATTCACCCCTCCACTTT. The J gene is TRBJ1-6, the V gene TRBV6-6; D remains unclear. CDR1 is MNHNY and CDR2 is SVGAGI in the germline V gene (reference sequence). Deletions cut 10 bases from V and 8 bases from J, with 9 bases between. The CDR3 spans 11 residues.

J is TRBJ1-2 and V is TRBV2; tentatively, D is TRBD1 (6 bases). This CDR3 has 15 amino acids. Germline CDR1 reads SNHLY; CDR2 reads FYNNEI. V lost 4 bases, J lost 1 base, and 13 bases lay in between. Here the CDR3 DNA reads TGTGCCAGCAGTGGGGGGACATCGCATAACTATGGCTACACCTTC. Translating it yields CASSGGTSHNYGYTF.

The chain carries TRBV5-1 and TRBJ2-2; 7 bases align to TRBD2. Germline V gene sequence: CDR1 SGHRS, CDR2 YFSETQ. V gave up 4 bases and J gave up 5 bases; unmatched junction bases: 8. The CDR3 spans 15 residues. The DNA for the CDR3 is TGCGCCAGCAGCCCACGGACGGGGGGAACCGGGGAGCTGTTTTTT. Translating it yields CASSPRTGGTGELFF.

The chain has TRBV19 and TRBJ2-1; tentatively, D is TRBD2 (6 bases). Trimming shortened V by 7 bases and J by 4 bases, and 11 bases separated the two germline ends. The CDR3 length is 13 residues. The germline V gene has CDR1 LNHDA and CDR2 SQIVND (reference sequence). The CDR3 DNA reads TGTGCCAGTACGATGGGGGGTTACAATGAGCAGTTCTTC. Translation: CASTMGGYNEQFF.

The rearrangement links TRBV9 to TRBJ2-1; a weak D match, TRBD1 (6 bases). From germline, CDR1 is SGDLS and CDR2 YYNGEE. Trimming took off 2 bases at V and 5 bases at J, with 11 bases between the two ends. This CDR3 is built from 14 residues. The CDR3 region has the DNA TGTGCCAGCAGCGTCCTTACAGGGAACAATGAGCAGTTCTTC. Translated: CASSVLTGNNEQFF.

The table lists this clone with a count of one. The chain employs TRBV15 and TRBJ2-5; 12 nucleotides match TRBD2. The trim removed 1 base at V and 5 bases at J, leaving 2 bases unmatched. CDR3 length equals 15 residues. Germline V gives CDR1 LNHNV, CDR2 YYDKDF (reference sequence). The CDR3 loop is CATSRGLAGGETQYF. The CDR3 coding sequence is TGTGCCACCAGCAGAGGGCTAGCGGGAGGGGAGACCCAGTACTTC.

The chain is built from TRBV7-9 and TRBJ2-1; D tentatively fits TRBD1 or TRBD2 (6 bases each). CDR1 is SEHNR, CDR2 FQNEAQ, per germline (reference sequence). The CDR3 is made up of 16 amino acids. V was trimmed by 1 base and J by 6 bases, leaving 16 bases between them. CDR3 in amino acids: CASSLDRGRRVNEQFF. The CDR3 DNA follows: TGTGCCAGCAGCTTAGATCGGGGGCGCCGGGTCAATGAGCAGTTCTTC.

CDR3 sequence reads: CSVEGPGQGSYNEQFF. In nucleotides, the CDR3 is TGCAGCGTTGAAGGCCCGGGACAGGGGTCCTACAATGAGCAGTTCTTC. V and J are TRBV29-1 and TRBJ2-1, with TRBD1 matching over 10 bases. Germline V gene sequence: CDR1 SQVTM, CDR2 ANQGSEA. Trimming took 1 base from V and 1 from J; bases not matched to a gene: 4. The CDR3 loop spans 16 amino acids.

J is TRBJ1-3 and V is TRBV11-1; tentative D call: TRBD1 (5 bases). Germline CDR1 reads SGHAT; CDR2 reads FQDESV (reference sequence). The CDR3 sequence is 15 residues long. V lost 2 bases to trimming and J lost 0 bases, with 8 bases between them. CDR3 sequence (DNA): TGTGCCAGCAGCTTACAGGGTTACTCTGGAAACACCATATATTTT. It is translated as CASSLQGYSGNTIYF.

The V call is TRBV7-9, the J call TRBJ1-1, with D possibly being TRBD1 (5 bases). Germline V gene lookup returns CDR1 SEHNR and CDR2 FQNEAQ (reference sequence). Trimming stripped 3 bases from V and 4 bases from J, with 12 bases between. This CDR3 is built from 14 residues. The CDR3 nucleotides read TGTGCCAGCAGCTTGGGACTTGGGGGCACTGAAGCTTTCTTT. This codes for CASSLGLGGTEAFF.

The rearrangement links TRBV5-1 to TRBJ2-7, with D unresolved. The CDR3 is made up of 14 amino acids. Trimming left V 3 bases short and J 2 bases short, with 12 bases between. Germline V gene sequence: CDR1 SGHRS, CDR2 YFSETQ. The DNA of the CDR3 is TGCGCCAGCAGCTCGGAGCCCCCGACCTACGAGCAGTACTTC. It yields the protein CASSSEPPTYEQYF.